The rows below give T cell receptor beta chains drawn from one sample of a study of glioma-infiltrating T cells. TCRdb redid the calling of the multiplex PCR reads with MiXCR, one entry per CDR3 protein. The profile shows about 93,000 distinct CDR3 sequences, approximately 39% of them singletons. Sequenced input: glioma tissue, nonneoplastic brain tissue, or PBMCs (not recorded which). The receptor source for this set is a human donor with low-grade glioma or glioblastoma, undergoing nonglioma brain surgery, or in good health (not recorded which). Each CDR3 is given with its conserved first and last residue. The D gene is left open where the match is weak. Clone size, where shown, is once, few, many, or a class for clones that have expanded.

cdr3_nt: TGCAAGGGACAGTCGAACACCGGGGAGCTGTTTTTT
cdr3_aa: CKGQSNTGELFF
clone_size: .
v_call: TRBV20-1
d_call: TRBD1
j_call: TRBJ2-2

cdr3_nt: TGTGCCAGCAGTTTTTTCGCGGGAGGCAATCAGCCCCAGCATTTT
cdr3_aa: CASSFFAGGNQPQHF
clone_size: many
v_call: TRBV28
d_call: .
j_call: TRBJ1-5

cdr3_nt: TGTGCCACCAGCAGATCGAGGGGGAGGCGGGGTCAGCCCCAGCATTTT
cdr3_aa: CATSRSRGRRGQPQHF
clone_size: .
v_call: TRBV15
d_call: .
j_call: TRBJ1-5

cdr3_nt: TGTGCCAGCAGCCGGGACAGTTTATTGATGAACACTGAAGCTTTCTTT
cdr3_aa: CASSRDSLLMNTEAFF
clone_size: many
v_call: TRBV7-9
d_call: TRBD1
j_call: TRBJ1-1

cdr3_nt: TGCAGCGTTGGCGGACTTCGGGAGCAGTACTTC
cdr3_aa: CSVGGLREQYF
clone_size: many
v_call: TRBV29-1
d_call: .
j_call: TRBJ2-7

cdr3_nt: TGTGCCAGTAGCCCCGACGGGTCTGGGGAGCAGTACTTC
cdr3_aa: CASSPDGSGEQYF
clone_size: many
v_call: TRBV19
d_call: .
j_call: TRBJ2-7

cdr3_nt: TGTGCCAGCAGGGACAGGGATTTTTGGCCCCAGCATTTT
cdr3_aa: CASRDRDFWPQHF
clone_size: many
v_call: TRBV6-2/TRBV6-3
d_call: TRBD1
j_call: TRBJ1-5

cdr3_nt: TGTGCCGGAAGGACTAGCGGGGACACTGAAGCTTTCTTT
cdr3_aa: CAGRTSGDTEAFF
clone_size: once
v_call: TRBV6-5
d_call: .
j_call: TRBJ1-1

cdr3_nt: TGTGCCAGCAGAGTGACGGGAGCCTATGAGCAGTACTTC
cdr3_aa: CASRVTGAYEQYF
clone_size: few
v_call: TRBV2
d_call: .
j_call: TRBJ2-7

cdr3_nt: TGTGCCAGCAGTTTTTTGGGACGATACGAGCAGTACTTC
cdr3_aa: CASSFLGRYEQYF
clone_size: many
v_call: TRBV12-3/TRBV12-4
d_call: .
j_call: TRBJ2-7

cdr3_nt: TGTGCCAGCAGTGAGGGACTGACAGGTACGCAGTATTTT
cdr3_aa: CASSEGLTGTQYF
clone_size: once
v_call: TRBV2
d_call: .
j_call: TRBJ2-3

cdr3_nt: TGTGCCAGCAGTGTATTTTTTGCAGGCTCTGGGGCCAACGTCCCGACTTTC
cdr3_aa: CASSVFFAGSGANVPTF
clone_size: .
v_call: TRBV6-2/TRBV6-3
d_call: .
j_call: TRBJ2-6

cdr3_nt: TGTGCCAGCAGCGCGGGCGGGAGACAAGAGACCCAGTACTTC
cdr3_aa: CASSAGGRQETQYF
clone_size: many
v_call: TRBV7-3
d_call: TRBD2
j_call: TRBJ2-5

cdr3_nt: TGTGCCATCAGTTCCCCTTTCCTAGTTCAGTACTTC
cdr3_aa: CAISSPFLVQYF
clone_size: .
v_call: TRBV28
d_call: .
j_call: TRBJ2-7

cdr3_nt: TGTGCCAGCAGCTTAGCATCGGGGGTTTCCTACGAGCAGTACTTC
cdr3_aa: CASSLASGVSYEQYF
clone_size: many
v_call: TRBV7-2
d_call: .
j_call: TRBJ2-7

cdr3_nt: TGTGCCAGCAGCCCACTGTCCATGAACACTGAAGCTTTCTTT
cdr3_aa: CASSPLSMNTEAFF
clone_size: many
v_call: TRBV7-9
d_call: .
j_call: TRBJ1-1

cdr3_nt: TGTGCCAGCAGCCATGGCGGGTACGGCACTGAAGCTCTCTTT
cdr3_aa: CASSHGGYGTEALF
clone_size: many
v_call: TRBV3-1
d_call: .
j_call: TRBJ1-1

cdr3_nt: TGCGCCAGCAGTTTTGCCTCGTACACAGATACGCAGTATTTT
cdr3_aa: CASSFASYTDTQYF
clone_size: many
v_call: TRBV10-2
d_call: .
j_call: TRBJ2-3

cdr3_nt: TGTGCCAGCAGTGGGGGCGGAGGGGGACTAGCCGGCTTAATTGAGCAGTTCTTC
cdr3_aa: CASSGGGGGLAGLIEQFF
clone_size: many
v_call: TRBV5-4
d_call: TRBD2
j_call: TRBJ2-1

cdr3_nt: TGTGCCAGCAGCTTGGGGGAGGTTCGACTGAGCTCTGGAAACACCATATATTTT
cdr3_aa: CASSLGEVRLSSGNTIYF
clone_size: few
v_call: TRBV5-6
d_call: .
j_call: TRBJ1-3

cdr3_nt: TGTGCCAGCTCCCGGGGGGCCACAGATACGCAGTATTTT
cdr3_aa: CASSRGATDTQYF
clone_size: few
v_call: TRBV7-3
d_call: .
j_call: TRBJ2-3

cdr3_nt: TGCAGTGCTAGAGTTAACAGGGAGTCATGGCAGCCCCAGCATTTT
cdr3_aa: CSARVNRESWQPQHF
clone_size: .
v_call: TRBV20-1
d_call: .
j_call: TRBJ1-5

cdr3_nt: TGCAGTGCATACAAGCGAGAAGCTGGAAACACCATATATTTT
cdr3_aa: CSAYKREAGNTIYF
clone_size: .
v_call: TRBV20-1
d_call: .
j_call: TRBJ1-3

cdr3_nt: TGTGGGACAGGGGTCTCTGGGGCCAACGTCCTGACTTTC
cdr3_aa: CGTGVSGANVLTF
clone_size: many
v_call: TRBV20-1
d_call: TRBD1
j_call: TRBJ2-6

cdr3_nt: TGCGCCAGCAGGGAGATCCGGGACAAATATGATCCACCCCTCCACTTT
cdr3_aa: CASREIRDKYDPPLHF
clone_size: .
v_call: TRBV28
d_call: .
j_call: TRBJ1-6

cdr3_nt: TGCGCCAGCAGCTTGGCTAGCGGGAAAACAGATACGCAGTATTTT
cdr3_aa: CASSLASGKTDTQYF
clone_size: many
v_call: TRBV5-1
d_call: TRBD2
j_call: TRBJ2-3

cdr3_nt: TGCGCCAGCAGCCAAATTGTGGGATCAGGGGCCTACGAGCAGTACTTC
cdr3_aa: CASSQIVGSGAYEQYF
clone_size: many
v_call: TRBV4-3
d_call: .
j_call: TRBJ2-7

cdr3_nt: TGTGCCAGCAGGCGACGATCATTACATAAGGAGACCCAGTACTTC
cdr3_aa: CASRRRSLHKETQYF
clone_size: .
v_call: TRBV5-6
d_call: .
j_call: TRBJ2-5

cdr3_nt: TGTGCCAGTCTCCGGGACTACGAGCAGTACTTC
cdr3_aa: CASLRDYEQYF
clone_size: many
v_call: TRBV25-1
d_call: .
j_call: TRBJ2-7

cdr3_nt: TGTGCCAGCAGCAAAGGGACAGGGGCCGGGGACCTGTTTTTT
cdr3_aa: CASSKGTGAGDLFF
clone_size: .
v_call: TRBV11-2
d_call: TRBD1
j_call: TRBJ2-2

cdr3_nt: TGTGCCAGCAGCTTGGGTAGCCACCAAGATACGCAGTATTTT
cdr3_aa: CASSLGSHQDTQYF
clone_size: .
v_call: TRBV7-2
d_call: .
j_call: TRBJ2-3

cdr3_nt: TGCAGTCGGAACAGGATGAACACTGAAGCTTTCTTT
cdr3_aa: CSRNRMNTEAFF
clone_size: many
v_call: TRBV20-1
d_call: .
j_call: TRBJ1-1

cdr3_nt: TGTGCCAGCGGACGGGACACTAAGGGTGCATACGGGCAGTACTTC
cdr3_aa: CASGRDTKGAYGQYF
clone_size: .
v_call: TRBV27
d_call: .
j_call: TRBJ2-7

cdr3_nt: TGTGCCAGCAGGACAGAGACGAACACCGGGGAGCCGTTTTTT
cdr3_aa: CASRTETNTGEPFF
clone_size: .
v_call: TRBV6-5
d_call: .
j_call: TRBJ2-2

cdr3_nt: TGTGCCAGCAGCTTCCCGCGACAGGGATCGGAGACCCAGTACTTC
cdr3_aa: CASSFPRQGSETQYF
clone_size: many
v_call: TRBV7-4
d_call: TRBD1
j_call: TRBJ2-5

cdr3_nt: TGTGCCAGCAGCTTGGTCCCCGGGGGGTTGGGCTGTGGCTACACCTTC
cdr3_aa: CASSLVPGGLGCGYTF
clone_size: .
v_call: TRBV5-5
d_call: .
j_call: TRBJ1-2

cdr3_nt: TGTGCCAGTAGTTTGGATGGGCCTAACTATGGCTACACCTTC
cdr3_aa: CASSLDGPNYGYTF
clone_size: .
v_call: TRBV6-5
d_call: .
j_call: TRBJ1-2